This TCR beta chain was observed in a study of T cell responses to AZD1222 COVID-19 vaccine. Concerning this clone: What it recognizes is unknown.

V trimming: 7 bases; J trimming: 6 bases; junction bases outside the gene matches: 9. The CDR3 runs to 14 residues. CDR1 is MNHEY, CDR2 SMNVEV, per germline (reference sequence). Broader study findings: Baseline antibody screening turned up just six or seven seropositive AZD1222 recipients.

This table comes from immunoSEQ multiplex PCR, and its TCRdb copy is limited to in-frame clones, with some not included. The repertoire holds over 75,000 clones, 85% to 90% seen once, with less than 3% in the top ten. This TCR came from an adult who received the AZD1222 COVID-19 vaccine. Sequenced material: peripheral blood, taken 28 days after the second AZD1222 dose. The rearrangement uses TRBV27 and TRBJ1-2, with TRBD1 matching over 9 bases. CDR3 amino acids: CASTTMGQGHGYTF. The DNA of the CDR3 is TGTGCCAGCACCACCATGGGACAGGGTCATGGCTACACCTTC.